This T cell receptor beta chain was identified during a study of blood T cells in healthy people across ages. Findings and limits, study-wide: TCR beta diversity, measured per million T cells, fell in a roughly linear way with age.

Ranging in age from about 6 to 90, the donors were healthy Caucasian individuals from Russia. Germline V gene sequence: CDR1 MDHEN, CDR2 SYDVKM. With 5 bases clipped from V and 9 bases from J, the junction kept 10 bases outside the gene matches. The CDR3 is 14 amino acids. About this clonotype: Its antigen is as yet unknown.

The use of a sample-barcoded 5' primer and a J-beta primer mix characterized a second PCR of roughly 6 to 11 cycles. Each cDNA molecule was tagged by a template-switch adaptor that had 12 random nucleotides. TCRdb re-analysed the 5' RACE reads in MiXCR, keeping a single row per CDR3 protein. The sample records fewer than 2,000,000 distinct CDR3 sequences, about two fifths being singletons. The sample was blood. The source of this sequence is a human donor in good health. The genes are TRBV28 and TRBJ2-1; 7 bases fit TRBD1. The CDR3 sequence: CASSNRGTYVEQFF. CDR3 nucleotide sequence: TGTGCCAGCAGTAACAGGGGTACATATGTTGAGCAGTTCTTC.